Described below is a single T cell receptor (beta chain) sequence and its context. The data originate from a study of blood T cell repertoires in COVID-19. Study-wide background: Researchers got acute and convalescent COVID-19 samples from the United States, Italy and Spain. PBMCs, B-cell-depleted T cells, or T cells provided the cDNA or gDNA that made up the material.

As originally analysed: Reference gene primers were amplified, and this amplification served to estimate nucleated cell counts. TCRdb's table, derived via immunoSEQ multiplex PCR, lists solely in-frame clones and lacks some. V and J calls and clone size are those listed in that table; D and trimming were worked out from the DNA. Among 150,000 to 200,000 clones listed, 80% to 85% were seen once. CDR1 SGHVS and CDR2 FQNEAQ come from the germline V gene. Trimming shortened V by 4 bases and J by 5 bases, and 14 bases separated the two germline ends. The CDR3 totals 14 residues. J is TRBJ1-1 and V is TRBV7-8, with D tentatively TRBD1 (5 bases). The receptor comes from a woman older than 75 with active or convalescent COVID-19. The sequencing sample was made of peripheral blood. The CDR3, as DNA: TGTGCCAGCAGCTGGACCGGGGGTGTAACTGAAGCTTTCTTT. As protein: CASSWTGGVTEAFF.